These 28 T cell receptor beta chains originate from one sample sequenced in a study of blood T cell repertoires in COVID-19. Profiling relied on immunoSEQ multiplex PCR, and the TCRdb table lists in-frame clones only, not all of them. The sample consists of roughly 230,000 clones, roughly 84% of them appearing once. Source material: peripheral blood. Source of these receptors: a man aged 40-49 years with acute or convalescent COVID-19.

The V gene is TRBV7-9, the J gene TRBJ1-1; 7 bases match TRBD1. Germline-derived CDR1 and CDR2 are SEHNR and FQNEAQ (reference sequence). The CDR3 is 13 amino acids. V gave up 5 bases and J gave up 5 bases; unmatched junction bases: 5. The CDR3 protein is CASSLDRITEAFF. DNA for the CDR3: TGTGCCAGCAGCCTGGACAGGATTACTGAAGCTTTCTTT.

In this sample, this clone turned up once. This chain uses TRBV2 with TRBJ1-2, with D possibly TRBD1 on 6 matching bases. CDR3 length: 15 residues. Trimming removed 5 bases at V and 4 bases at J, with 17 bases between. Germline V lookup: CDR1 SNHLY, CDR2 FYNNEI. Here the CDR3 DNA reads TGTGCCAGCAGTACCGGACAGTTGAGGGGCTATGGCTACACCTTC. Protein product: CASSTGQLRGYGYTF.

The rearrangement uses TRBV4-2 and TRBJ1-5; 7 bases are shared with TRBD1. Germline-derived CDR1 and CDR2 are LGHNA and YNFKEQ. V was clipped by 1 base and J by 3 bases; unmatched bases: 9. CDR3 length: 17 amino acids. CDR3 loop: CASSQGRQGSNNQPQHF. The CDR3 DNA reads as TGTGCCAGCAGCCAAGGCCGACAGGGATCTAACAATCAGCCCCAGCATTTT.

This chain joins TRBV3-1 (or the pseudogene TRBV3-2) and TRBJ1-1; D uncertain. There are 12 residues in the CDR3. Germline V gene data show CDR1 as LGHDT and CDR2 as YNNKEL (reference sequence). Trimming took 2 bases from V and 8 from J, leaving 9 bases between them. The CDR3 region has the DNA TGTGCCAGCAGCCAACCCGGTCGAGAAGCTTTCTTT. This encodes CASSQPGREAFF.

This clone was observed a few times. The rearrangement joins TRBV7-9 to TRBJ1-1; 11 bases are a match to TRBD1. The CDR3 contains 17 residues. The germline V gene has CDR1 SEHNR and CDR2 FQNEAQ (reference sequence). J lost 1 base, V lost 5 bases, and 9 bases had no gene match. This CDR3 is CASSRRGDRGKNTEAFF. In nucleotides, the CDR3 is TGTGCCAGCAGCCGGAGAGGGGACAGGGGGAAGAACACTGAAGCTTTCTTT.

The genes are TRBV7-9 and TRBJ1-1, with 8 bases lining up with TRBD1. The CDR3 has 14 amino acids. Germline V gene lookup returns CDR1 SEHNR and CDR2 FQNEAQ (reference sequence). V lost 3 bases to trimming and J lost 11 bases; unmatched junction nucleotides: 11. The CDR3 spells CASSFLGQGRFAFF. CDR3 nucleotide sequence: TGTGCCAGCAGCTTTCTAGGACAGGGAAGGTTCGCTTTCTTT.

This clone appeared a single time. The chain is built from TRBV5-1 and TRBJ1-2; no firm D call. Germline V gene lookup returns CDR1 SGHRS and CDR2 YFSETQ. The CDR3 runs to 14 residues. V lost 0 bases and J 3 bases, leaving 9 bases between the germline ends. The DNA for the CDR3 is TGCGCCAGCAGCTTGGCCGGTAGTTACTATGGCTACACCTTC. Translating gives CASSLAGSYYGYTF.

The chain recombines TRBV5-1 with TRBJ2-1; TRBD1 matches at 10 bases. Losses at the gene ends were 0 bases for V and 8 bases for J; bases not matched to a gene: 5. In germline, CDR1 is SGHRS, CDR2 YFSETQ. The CDR3 is made up of 15 amino acids. The chain's CDR3 is CASSLVGTGVDEQFF. DNA for the CDR3: TGCGCCAGCAGCTTGGTAGGGACAGGGGTCGATGAGCAGTTCTTC. The complete variable domain, with remaining parts taken from reference TRBV5-1 and TRBJ2-1, reads KAGVTQTPRYLIKTRGQQVTLSCSPISGHRSVSWYQQTPGQGLQFLFEYFSETQRNKGNFPGRFSGRQFSNSRSEMNVSTLELGDSALYLCASSLVGTGVDEQFFGPGTRLTVL.

The rearrangement links TRBV7-9 to TRBJ2-7; possible D gene TRBD2, 6 bases. Looked up from germline, CDR1 is SEHNR and CDR2 is FQNEAQ (reference sequence). The CDR3 spans 14 residues. Trimming cost V 2 bases and J 3 bases, with 11 bases left between them. CDR3 DNA: TGTGCCAGCAGCTTAAACGGAGCGGGCTACGAGCAGTACTTC. This gives the protein CASSLNGAGYEQYF.

The chain carries TRBV30 and TRBJ1-3; D call uncertain. V was shortened by 7 bases and J by 4 bases, with 14 bases between the two germline ends. CDR1 is GTSNPN and CDR2 is SVGIG in the germline V gene (reference sequence). CDR3 length equals 13 residues. The CDR3: CASIGVWGNTIYF. In nucleotides, the CDR3 is TGTGCCTCCATCGGGGTGTGGGGAAACACCATATATTTT.

This clone was picked up a small number of times. The chain employs TRBV27 and TRBJ1-5, with TRBD1 as a possible D gene (6 bases). This CDR3 has 13 residues. The germline gives CDR1 MNHEY, CDR2 SMNVEV (reference sequence). V lost 6 bases and J 4 bases, leaving 10 bases between the germline ends. The CDR3 DNA reads as TGTGCCAGCAGCACAGGGTCGAATCAGCCCCAGCATTTT. Protein sequence: CASSTGSNQPQHF.

The J gene is TRBJ1-6, the V gene TRBV5-5; D gene uncertain. This CDR3 spans 15 amino acids. Trimming removed 4 bases from V and 9 bases from J, with 17 bases in between. Germline CDR1 reads SGHKS; CDR2 reads YYEKEE (reference sequence). In DNA, the CDR3 is TGTGCCAGCAGCCTACGGGAGGGTTGGGGTTCACCCCTCCACTTT. Translation: CASSLREGWGSPLHF.

V and J are TRBV25-1 and TRBJ1-3, with TRBD1 as a possible D gene (5 bases). The germline gives CDR1 MGHDK, CDR2 SYGVNS. V was trimmed by 1 base and J by 1 base, leaving 8 bases between them. The CDR3 totals 15 residues. In DNA, the CDR3 is TGTGCCAGCAGTGAATGGGGCCGTTCTGGAAACACCATATATTTT. Translated: CASSEWGRSGNTIYF.

The chain employs TRBV14 and TRBJ2-5; 7 positions match TRBD2. Germline V gives CDR1 SGHDN, CDR2 FVKESK. The CDR3 has 18 residues. V was clipped by 4 bases and J by 3 bases; unmatched bases: 17. CDR3 sequence (DNA): TGTGCCAGCAGCCGAATCCCCCACGGCGCGGGGGTGAAAGAGACCCAGTACTTC. It encodes CASSRIPHGAGVKETQYF.

The chain carries TRBV2 and TRBJ2-7; D possibly corresponds to TRBD1 (5 bases). CDR1 is SNHLY, CDR2 FYNNEI, per germline. The V end was cut by 5 bases, the J end by 5 bases, with 16 bases between. The CDR3 is made up of 14 amino acids. CDR3 protein: CASSRDSAGNEQYF. The CDR3 nucleotides are TGTGCCAGCAGTCGCGACAGCGCCGGCAACGAGCAGTACTTC. The whole variable domain, remainder taken from reference TRBV2 and TRBJ2-7, is EPEVTQTPSHQVTQMGQEVILRCVPISNHLYFYWYRQILGQKVEFLVSFYNNEISEKSEIFDDQFSVERPDGSNFTLKIRSTKLEDSAMYFCASSRDSAGNEQYFGPGTRLTVT.

The gene calls are TRBV12-3 or TRBV12-4 and TRBJ1-2, with D possibly TRBD1 on 5 matching bases. The CDR3 totals 13 residues. V gave up 3 bases and J gave up 8 bases, with 13 bases separating them. The CDR3 region is CASSLGGVPGYTF. CDR3 DNA: TGTGCCAGCAGTTTGGGAGGGGTCCCCGGCTACACCTTC.

The genes are TRBV3-1 (or the pseudogene TRBV3-2) and TRBJ2-3, with TRBD2 matching 14 bases. The CDR3 has 17 amino acids. The germline gives CDR1 LGHDT, CDR2 YNNKEL (reference sequence). The trim removed 5 bases at V and 4 bases at J, leaving 8 bases unmatched. For the CDR3, the DNA is TGTGCCAGCAGCGCCGGGACTAGCGGGGGACGGGCAGATACGCAGTATTTT. Translation: CASSAGTSGGRADTQYF.

Concerning this clone: This sample also contains other DNA sequences that code for the same CDR3. This chain links TRBV9 with TRBJ2-2, with D unresolved. This CDR3 spans 11 amino acids. CDR1 and CDR2 from the germline V gene are SGDLS and YYNGEE. Trimming stripped 2 bases from V and 6 bases from J, with 2 bases between. CDR3 in amino acids: CASSVSGELFF. CDR3 coding DNA: TGTGCCAGCAGCGTCTCCGGGGAGCTGTTTTTT. Full variable domain (rest looked up from reference TRBV9 and TRBJ2-2): DSGVTQTPKHLITATGQRVTLRCSPRSGDLSVYWYQQSLDQGLQFLIQYYNGEERAKGNILERFSAQQFPDLHSELNLSSLELGDSALYFCASSVSGELFFGEGSRLTVL.

The rearrangement joins TRBV10-1 to TRBJ1-2; D possibly corresponds to TRBD1 (6 bases). Germline V gives CDR1 WNHNN, CDR2 SYGVQD (reference sequence). The CDR3 contains 16 residues. The ends were cut back, 3 bases at V and 4 bases at J, with 18 bases in the middle. The CDR3 reads CASSDRPHRAAYGYTF. CDR3 nucleotide sequence: TGCGCCAGCAGTGACCGACCTCACAGGGCCGCCTATGGCTACACCTTC.

This clone was detected once. The chain recombines TRBV27 with TRBJ2-1, with 14 bases aligning to TRBD2. The V segment lost 1 base and the J segment 10 bases; nucleotides outside the gene matches: 6. The germline gives CDR1 MNHEY, CDR2 SMNVEV (reference sequence). The CDR3 covers 16 residues. CDR3 loop: CASSLLTSGGAREQFF. For the CDR3, the DNA is TGTGCCAGCAGTTTATTGACTAGCGGGGGGGCCCGGGAGCAGTTCTTC.

Comment on this clone: The DNA is omitted, as the CDR3 cannot be located on it reliably, and the CDR3 follows TCRdb's listing. The sample contains more than one DNA sequence encoding this CDR3. V and J are TRBV21-1 and TRBJ2-1; TRBD1, the table's D call, was not compared with the DNA. TRBV21-1 represents a pseudogene. Termini included, the CDR3 measures 16 amino acids. CDR3 sequence: CASSKVGRGTRNEQFF.

V usage is TRBV6-2 or TRBV6-3 and J usage is TRBJ1-5; 7 nucleotides align to TRBD1. The CDR3 spans 19 residues. The V and J ends lost 0 bases and 0 bases, in that order; junction bases with no gene match: 11. Germline CDR1 is MNHEY and CDR2 is SVGEGT. Here the CDR3 DNA reads TGTGCCAGCAGTTACTCGCCAGTCACCAGGGGGTATAGCAATCAGCCCCAGCATTTT. The encoded protein is CASSYSPVTRGYSNQPQHF.

The chain couples TRBV6-5 to TRBJ1-2, with unresolved D. The CDR3 loop spans 15 amino acids. Trimming shortened V by 4 bases and J by 5 bases, and 17 bases separated the two germline ends. Germline CDR1 and CDR2: MNHEY and SVGAGI. CDR3 in DNA: TGTGCCAGCAGTTTTGCCGGGTCTGAACGTTATGGCTACACCTTC. Translated, it gives CASSFAGSERYGYTF.

The V call is TRBV12-3 or TRBV12-4, the J call TRBJ1-2; D not resolved. The CDR3 loop spans 13 amino acids. Trimming took 1 base from V and 8 from J, leaving 11 bases between them. The CDR3 region has the DNA TGTGCCAGCAGTTTAGAAACAGCTCAGGGCTACACCTTC. Protein product: CASSLETAQGYTF.

The V call is TRBV11-3, the J call TRBJ2-2; the match to TRBD1 covers 10 bases. The germline V gene has CDR1 SGHNT and CDR2 YENEEA. The CDR3 has 17 residues. The trim removed 1 base at V and 3 bases at J, leaving 5 bases unmatched. CDR3 region: CASSLGRGQGDTGELFF. The CDR3 DNA sequence: TGTGCCAGCAGCTTAGGCCGAGGACAGGGGGACACCGGGGAGCTGTTTTTT.

The chain has TRBV14 and TRBJ1-1, with D perhaps matching TRBD1 (5 bases). In germline, CDR1 is SGHDN, CDR2 FVKESK. V lost 4 bases, J lost 5 bases, and 23 bases lay in between. The CDR3 has 17 residues. The CDR3 sequence: CASSLLYLGVVGTEAFF. The CDR3 nucleotides read TGTGCCAGCAGCCTTCTCTATTTAGGGGTGGTAGGGACTGAAGCTTTCTTT. The full variable domain, completed using reference TRBV14 and TRBJ1-1, is EAGVTQFPSHSVIEKGQTVTLRCDPISGHDNLYWYRRVMGKEIKFLLHFVKESKQDESGMPNNRFLAERTGGTYSTLKVQPAELEDSGVYFCASSLLYLGVVGTEAFFGQGTRLTVV.

V is TRBV3-1 (or the pseudogene TRBV3-2) and J is TRBJ1-5; 9 nucleotides match TRBD1. This CDR3 spans 15 amino acids. With 7 bases clipped from V and 6 bases from J, the junction kept 10 bases outside the gene matches. Germline CDR1 reads LGHDT; CDR2 reads YNNKEL (reference sequence). The CDR3 region is CASTQGQGVGQPQHF. For the CDR3, the DNA is TGTGCCAGCACCCAGGGACAGGGTGTGGGTCAGCCCCAGCATTTT.

The V gene is TRBV19, the J gene TRBJ1-1, with D hard to call. Germline V gene data show CDR1 as LNHDA and CDR2 as SQIVND (reference sequence). Trimming cost V 5 bases and J 0 bases, with 10 bases left between them. The CDR3 is 14 amino acids. CDR3 DNA sequence: TGTGCCAGTAGTGCGGCGACCCTGAACACTGAAGCTTTCTTT. As protein: CASSAATLNTEAFF.